The present entry profiles one TCR beta chain with its context. These data belong to a study of blood T cell repertoires in COVID-19. Across the whole study: Sites across the United States, Italy and Spain contributed samples from acute and convalescent COVID-19. PBMCs, B-cell-depleted T cells, or T cells provided the cDNA or gDNA that made up the material.

Study processing details: From reference gene primer amplification, estimates of nucleated cell counts were derived. Assay: immunoSEQ multiplex PCR; the TCRdb copy retains only in-frame clones and omits some. Clone size and V and J calls were adopted from that table, with D and trimming inferred from the DNA. The sample consists of under 80,000 clones, around 77% of them appearing once. The CDR3 has 14 amino acids. Per the germline V gene, CDR1 is MRHNA and CDR2 is SNTAGT. V gave up 4 bases and J gave up 6 bases, with 15 bases separating them. The specimen was peripheral blood. The sequence was obtained from a man older than 75 with active or convalescent COVID-19. The rearrangement links TRBV6-4 to TRBJ1-1; D ambiguous. The CDR3 loop reads CASSVMPGRAEAFF. For the CDR3, the DNA is TGTGCCAGCAGTGTCATGCCGGGGAGGGCTGAAGCTTTCTTT.